Described below is a single T cell receptor (beta chain) sequence and its context. What antigen it recognizes has not been identified. It has no much larger one-base neighbor in the sample; base qualities were not kept. Library method: PCR. TCRdb records Illumina HiSeq 2500 as the sequencer. Unique molecular identifiers were incorporated into TCR beta cDNA libraries to reduce PCR and sequencing biases. Every 1 to 10 million input T cells yielded approximately 500,000 cDNA molecules, meaning each molecule approximated one T cell. Patient libraries were prepared and sequenced with the same protocol used for the earlier healthy control dataset. Within a given batch, samples were prepared together, multiplexed and sequenced on the same HiSeq lane. Concerning the study's data processing: Raw barcoded reads were processed with MIGEC, and single-read molecular identifier groups were discarded before consensus assembly and CDR3 extraction. Clonotype tables were post-analysed with VDJtools, normalizing diversity by down-sampling all datasets to the smallest sample size. Repertoire overlap clustering matched CDR3 amino acid but not nucleotide sequences to correct batch-related cross-sample contamination. TCRdb trimmed the raw reads at Q25, called clones with MiXCR and kept productive beta chains. All rows with the same CDR3 protein become a single entry with the most common DNA and genes. These V and J calls rely on TCRdb rather than the paper's analysis. The sample table lists 600,000 to 750,000 distinct CDR3 sequences, over 45% of them with a count of one. The ten largest clones capture 11% of the sample.

TCR beta repertoires were profiled from peripheral blood of some 13 young patients with multiple sclerosis to demonstrate the VDJtools post-analysis software. The multiple sclerosis patients were children and adolescents ranging in age from about 6 to 16 years. The data derive from a study of post-analysis software for immune sequencing data (dated by TCRdb to about 2015). For context, the study as a whole: Recorded disease courses included relapsing-remitting, secondary progressive and progressive-relapsing multiple sclerosis, with some patients lacking subtype annotation. The patient repertoires were set against 11 previously published healthy control repertoires from donors whose ages ranged from roughly 6 to 27 years. A subset of samples was prepared in parallel using single-end sample barcoding, then pooled and co-amplified after Illumina adapter ligation. The research as a whole found: Patients showed significantly higher frequencies than controls for five TRBV segments, among them TRBV5-6, TRBV5-1 and TRBV20-1. The control group was slightly older than the multiple sclerosis patient group. Direct clustering with F measure showed strong co-clustering of samples prepared in the same batch, prompting a batch-effect correction. Compared with controls, multiple sclerosis patients had significantly lower normalized Chao1 diversity, a finding suggesting substantial peripheral T-cell clonal expansion.

The CDR3 has 15 amino acids, counting the end cysteine and phenylalanine. Kept here is only the CDR3 DNA, which spans 45 bases and is read in frame from base 1. The germline V gene specifies LGHNA as CDR1 and YSLEER as CDR2. Germline trimming amounts to 4 bases on V and 4 bases on J, with 6 as the count of junction bases outside the gene matches. The sequenced sample consisted of blood. Recombination joined TRBV4-3 with TRBJ2-2; 7 middle bases align to TRBD1. The receptor comes from a girl aged 2 to 9 with multiple sclerosis. The DNA sequence is given as TGCGCCAGCAGCCTCGACAGGGAAAGCACCGGGGAGCTGTTTTTT. This encodes CASSLDRESTGELFF.